Here is one TCR delta chain with its context. Per germline, CDR1 TSWWSYY and CDR2 QGS. The trim removed 2 bases at V and 0 bases at J, leaving 25 bases unmatched. CDR3 length: 23 residues. TCRdb reanalysed the reads with CATT. In the table there are around 4,900 delta-chain clones, about 38% of which are singletons. The record originates from a study of gamma-delta chains in newborns, infants, children. Turning to the study itself: Polyclonal expansion of innate γδ T cells after birth follows microbial exposure.

This clonotype was obtained from a child who received the measles vaccine. The sequencing input was blood. V is TRDV1 and J is TRDJ1; TRDD3 matches at 9 bases. CDR3: CALGERVVRTWGMTFPYTDKLIF. In DNA, the CDR3 is TGTGCTCTTGGGGAAAGAGTGGTCCGAACCTGGGGGATGACCTTTCCGTACACCGATAAACTCATCTTT.